This T cell receptor beta chain was profiled in a study of response to subunit inactivated influenza vaccine listed by TCRdb under 2018. In the study overall: Deep quantitative T cell receptor repertoire profiling was used in the study to track responses to a trivalent subunit inactivated influenza vaccine.

V and J are truncated by 4 bases and 0 bases respectively, leaving an intervening sequence of 13 bases. Reading the germline V gene gives CDR1 LGHNA and CDR2 YSLEER. CDR3 length: 17 amino acids, cysteine to phenylalanine. Of all the DNA, just the CDR3 is kept, 51 bases in frame from base 1. Remarks on this clonotype: No cognate antigen has been identified for it. It has no much larger one-base neighbor in the sample; base qualities were not kept.

The protocol used for the library was RT-PCR. The instrument given in TCRdb is Illumina HiSeq 2500. Starting from the raw public reads, TCRdb applied fastp trimming at Q25, assembled clones with MiXCR and retained in-frame beta chains. Every distinct CDR3 protein forms one entry, paired with its most common genes and DNA. The sample table lists about half a million distinct CDR3 sequences, about a tenth of them with a count of one. About an eighth of the sample goes to the ten largest clones. The study at large found these results: The authors proposed that each seasonal influenza vaccination may bring in only a limited number of new T cells.

The time point label of this sample denotes: 45 to 55 days after influenza vaccine administration. This sequence uses TRBV4-3 and TRBJ2-6; TRBD2 might be the D gene, on 6 matching bases. This receptor was taken from a man aged 50-60 years who received an inactivated influenza vaccine. Donor details come from another sample of the same person, matched by shared clones. The material sequenced was PBMCs from blood, taken about 40 days after vaccination. CDR3 loop: CASSLYVGGSGANVLTF. In nucleotide form, the sequence is TGCGCCAGCAGCCTTTACGTGGGGGGCTCTGGGGCCAACGTCCTGACTTTC.